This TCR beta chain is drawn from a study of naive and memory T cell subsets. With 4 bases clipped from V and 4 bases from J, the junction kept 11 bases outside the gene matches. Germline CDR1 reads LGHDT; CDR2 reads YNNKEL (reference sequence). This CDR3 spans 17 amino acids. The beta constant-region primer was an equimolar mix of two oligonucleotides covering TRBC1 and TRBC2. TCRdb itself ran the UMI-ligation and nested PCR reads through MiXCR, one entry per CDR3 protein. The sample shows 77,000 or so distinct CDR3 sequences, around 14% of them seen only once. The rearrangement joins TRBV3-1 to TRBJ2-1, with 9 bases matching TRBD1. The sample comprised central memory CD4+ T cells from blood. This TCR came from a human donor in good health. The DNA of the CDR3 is TGTGCCAGCAGCCCCCGAGGGGGACAGGGCAAATACAATGAGCAGTTCTTC. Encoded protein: CASSPRGGQGKYNEQFF.